The 12 T cell receptor beta chains in this list originate from one sample, sequenced in a study of monozygotic twins with inflammatory bowel disease. Reprocessing the 5' RACE reads, TCRdb reports a single entry for every CDR3 protein and omits DNA. The table for this sample gives approximately 340,000 distinct CDR3 sequences. The sequenced sample consisted of blood. The receptors were sampled from a human donor with ulcerative colitis or Crohn's disease, or a healthy co-twin of an affected twin (not recorded which).

The chain joins TRBV7-2 to TRBJ2-2. There are 15 residues in the CDR3. The germline V gene encodes CDR1 SGHTA and CDR2 FQGNSA. CDR3 in amino acids: CASSQIRTQTGELFF.

The V and J genes are TRBV5-1 and TRBJ2-7; TCRdb designates TRBD2, a call that cannot be tested without DNA. Germline V gene sequence: CDR1 SGHRS, CDR2 YFSETQ. The CDR3 consists of 13 residues. The CDR3 region is CASSPGLYYEQYF.

The V call is TRBV7-2, the J call TRBJ2-1. Germline V CDR1 and CDR2: SGHTA, FQGNSA. The CDR3 loop spans 13 amino acids. This CDR3 is CASSLQDYNEQFF.

The rearrangement uses TRBV29-1 and TRBJ2-1; the D call from TCRdb, TRBD2, cannot be confirmed without DNA. CDR1 SQVTM and CDR2 ANQGSEA come from the germline V gene. This CDR3 comprises 14 residues. CDR3: CSVDKAGASDEQFF.

The genes are TRBV27 and TRBJ2-7; TCRdb reports TRBD2, a call that lacks DNA to check it against. The CDR3 loop spans 13 amino acids. Germline V gene lookup returns CDR1 MNHEY and CDR2 SMNVEV (reference sequence). CDR3: CASSPSSGPAEYF.

This chain uses TRBV11-2 with TRBJ2-1; no DNA is available, so the TRBD1 call from TCRdb remains unchecked. The germline CDR1 and CDR2 sequences are SGHAT and FQNNGV. The CDR3 length is 13 residues. The CDR3 sequence: CASTRGGMNEQFF.

The chain joins TRBV2 to TRBJ2-1; there is no DNA to check the TCRdb D call of TRBD1. Germline V lookup: CDR1 SNHLY, CDR2 FYNNEI. The CDR3 extends over 13 amino acids. CDR3 amino acids: CASTLTMGHEQFF.

The chain is built from TRBV5-6 and TRBJ2-5; the D call of TRBD2 rests on TCRdb alone, since no DNA is present to check it. This CDR3 has 16 amino acids. Germline V gene sequence: CDR1 SGHDT, CDR2 YYEEEE. The chain's CDR3 is CASSPDAGLGGVTQYF.

This chain joins TRBV30 and TRBJ2-7; TCRdb selects TRBD2, and the lack of DNA leaves this call unchecked. This CDR3 spans 16 amino acids. Per germline, CDR1 GTSNPN and CDR2 SVGIG (reference sequence). The CDR3 loop reads CAWRGRGLAGAYEQYF.

The genes are TRBV6-1 and TRBJ2-2; TCRdb designates TRBD2, a call that cannot be tested without DNA. This CDR3 spans 16 amino acids. CDR1 MNHNS and CDR2 SASEGT come from the germline V gene. The CDR3: CASSESSGSYTGELFF.

This chain connects TRBV29-1 to TRBJ2-7. This CDR3 is 12 amino acids long. Germline V gene lookup returns CDR1 SQVTM and CDR2 ANQGSEA. CDR3 protein: CSVVSRTYEQYF.

The J gene is TRBJ2-5, the V gene TRBV10-2; there is no DNA to check the TCRdb D call of TRBD1. CDR3 size: 15 residues. Looked up from germline, CDR1 is WSHSY and CDR2 is SAAADI. The CDR3 loop is CAISTAERGQETQYF.